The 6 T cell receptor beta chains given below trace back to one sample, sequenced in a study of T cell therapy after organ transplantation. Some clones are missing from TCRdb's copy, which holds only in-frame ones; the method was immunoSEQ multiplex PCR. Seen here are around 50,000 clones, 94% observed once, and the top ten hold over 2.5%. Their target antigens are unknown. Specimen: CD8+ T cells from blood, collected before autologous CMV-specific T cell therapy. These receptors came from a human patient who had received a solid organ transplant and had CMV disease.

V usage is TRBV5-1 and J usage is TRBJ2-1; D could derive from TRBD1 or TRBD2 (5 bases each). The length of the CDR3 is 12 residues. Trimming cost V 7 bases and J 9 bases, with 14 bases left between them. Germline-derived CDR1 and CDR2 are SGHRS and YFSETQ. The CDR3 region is CASVGPGTEQFF. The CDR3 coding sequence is TGCGCCAGCGTAGGACCGGGGACTGAGCAGTTCTTC.

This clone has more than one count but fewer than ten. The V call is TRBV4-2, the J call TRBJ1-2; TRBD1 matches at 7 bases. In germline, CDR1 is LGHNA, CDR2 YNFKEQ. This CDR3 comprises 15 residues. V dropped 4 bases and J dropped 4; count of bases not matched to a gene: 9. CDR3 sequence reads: CASSRTGEISYGYTF. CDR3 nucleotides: TGTGCCAGCAGCCGAACAGGGGAAATATCCTATGGCTACACCTTC.

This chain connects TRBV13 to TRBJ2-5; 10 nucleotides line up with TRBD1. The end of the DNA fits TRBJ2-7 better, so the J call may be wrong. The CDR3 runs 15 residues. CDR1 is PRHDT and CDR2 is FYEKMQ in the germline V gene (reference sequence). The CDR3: CASSLEGTGDYEQYF. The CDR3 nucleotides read TGTGCCAGCAGCTTAGAGGGGACAGGGGACTACGAGCAGTACTTC.

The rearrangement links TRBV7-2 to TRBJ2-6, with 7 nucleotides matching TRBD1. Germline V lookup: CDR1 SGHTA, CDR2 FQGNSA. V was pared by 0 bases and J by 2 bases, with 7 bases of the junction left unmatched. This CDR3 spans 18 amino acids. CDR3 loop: CASSLARGLEAGANVLTF. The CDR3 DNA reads TGTGCCAGCAGCTTAGCGAGGGGGCTAGAGGCTGGGGCCAACGTCCTGACTTTC.

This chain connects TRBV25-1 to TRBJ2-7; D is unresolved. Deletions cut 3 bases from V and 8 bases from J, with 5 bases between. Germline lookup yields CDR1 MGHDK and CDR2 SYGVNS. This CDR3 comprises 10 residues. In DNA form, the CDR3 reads TGTGCCAGCAGTGAGGGTCAGCAGTACTTC. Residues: CASSEGQQYF.

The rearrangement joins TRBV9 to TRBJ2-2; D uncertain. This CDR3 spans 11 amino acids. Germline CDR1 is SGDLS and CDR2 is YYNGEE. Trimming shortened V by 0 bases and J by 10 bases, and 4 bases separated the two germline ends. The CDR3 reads CASSVGVELFF. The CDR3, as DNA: TGTGCCAGCAGCGTAGGGGTGGAGCTGTTTTTT.